Below are 5 T cell receptor beta chains sequenced from a single sample in a study of shared clonotypes between healthy human individuals (TCRdb year 2020). The library was obtained by the immunoSEQ multiplex PCR assay. Here the immuneACCESS table is served through TCRdb, limited to in-frame sequences with V and J called. Missing clones are a known gap in these copies; in checked studies unresolved V genes cover under half, and the rest lacks a known reason. The sample profile shows more than 550,000 clones; about 92% of them were found once. The top ten hold about 34% of the sample. The specimen sequenced was memory CD8+ T cells from PBMCs. The meaning of the sample's cell subset or site label: CD45RO+ cells pooled with CCR7-negative TemRA cells. These receptors all stem from a young man in good health. Some clones in this sample may be carry-over from other donors' samples.

In its sample, this clone was seen once. The chain recombines TRBV6-5 with TRBJ2-5; unclear D gene. Trimming cost V 3 bases and J 5 bases, with 13 bases left between them. The CDR3 covers 14 residues. The germline gives CDR1 MNHEY, CDR2 SVGAGI. CDR3 coding DNA: TGTGCCAGCAGTTATGAGATAAACGGGGAGACCCAGTACTTC. Translated: CASSYEINGETQYF.

The V and J genes are TRBV27 and TRBJ2-7; 8 bases map to TRBD1. The CDR3 consists of 15 residues. Germline V lookup: CDR1 MNHEY, CDR2 SMNVEV (reference sequence). Trimming cost V 7 bases and J 0 bases; bases outside gene matches: 8. Written as DNA, the CDR3 is TGTGCCAGCAAATTCGACAGGGGAAGCTCCTACGAGCAGTACTTC. It encodes CASKFDRGSSYEQYF.

The rearrangement uses TRBV7-9 and TRBJ2-2; 12 bases are shared with TRBD2. J lost 1 base, V lost 5 bases, and 2 bases had no gene match. The CDR3 extends over 16 amino acids. CDR1 SEHNR and CDR2 FQNEAQ come from the germline V gene (reference sequence). CDR3 DNA: TGTGCCAGCAGCCCACTAGCGGGAGGGAACACCGGGGAGCTGTTTTTT. Amino acids: CASSPLAGGNTGELFF.

Here the CDR3 DNA reads TGTGCCAGTAGTATTTCACAAAGGGGGGGCGAGCAGTACTTC. Amino acids: CASSISQRGGEQYF. The chain couples TRBV19 to TRBJ2-7; D is perhaps TRBD2 (7 bases). Germline CDR1 is LNHDA and CDR2 is SQIVND (reference sequence). V lost 3 bases, J lost 6 bases, and 15 bases lay in between. The CDR3 contains 14 residues.

The gene calls are TRBV11-2 and TRBJ2-3; possibly TRBD2 for D (5 bases). V lost 4 bases to trimming and J lost 6 bases, with 20 bases between them. CDR3 length: 16 residues. Germline V gene data show CDR1 as SGHAT and CDR2 as FQNNGV. The CDR3 DNA reads TGTGCCAGCAGCTCACTTTCGGCCTTAGGGAGCGATACGCAGTATTTT. As protein: CASSSLSALGSDTQYF.